This T cell receptor beta chain comes out of a study of blood T cell repertoires in COVID-19. Only in-frame clones appear in the TCRdb table, and some are missing; sequencing was by immunoSEQ multiplex PCR. The sample has about 410,000 clones; about nine tenths are singletons. CDR1 and CDR2 (germline): KGHDR, SFDVKD. The CDR3 spans 19 residues. The V segment lost 4 bases and the J segment 0 bases; nucleotides outside the gene matches: 11. The sample taken for sequencing was peripheral blood. This TCR was sampled from a woman under 40 with active or convalescent COVID-19. The V call is TRBV24-1, the J call TRBJ2-5; the match to TRBD2 covers 12 bases. CDR3 residues: CATSEYPSGGAGYQETQYF. The DNA for the CDR3 is TGTGCCACCAGTGAGTACCCTAGCGGGGGGGCAGGGTACCAAGAGACCCAGTACTTC.